One T cell receptor (beta chain) is described in this entry. Generated by immunoSEQ multiplex PCR, the TCRdb table keeps only in-frame clones and is missing some. The sample consists of some 250,000 clones, about 85% of them appearing once. The data originate from a study of blood T cell repertoires in COVID-19. About the study: There were acute and convalescent COVID-19 samples, and they came from the United States, Italy and Spain. Sources were T cells, B-cell-depleted T cells, or PBMCs; the material itself was cDNA or gDNA.

The CDR3 extends over 16 amino acids. With V trimmed by 1 base and J by 2 bases, 7 bases remained unmatched. Germline CDR1 reads SGHRS; CDR2 reads YFSETQ. Sequencing was carried out using peripheral blood. This sequence joins TRBV5-1 and TRBJ2-3; TRBD2 agrees at 7 bases. This TCR was recovered from a man aged 55-75 years who had recovered from COVID-19. For the CDR3, the DNA is TGCGCCAGCAGCTTGTGGCAAGGGACTACCACAGATACGCAGTATTTT. This codes for CASSLWQGTTTDTQYF.